This T cell receptor beta chain was obtained from a study of OX40 agonist ivuxolimab in advanced cancers. Study-wide context: The patients received agonistic anti-OX40 (CD134) antibody ivuxolimab.

V shed 6 bases and J shed 13 bases, with 18 bases lying between them. The CDR3 is made up of 12 amino acids. CDR1 and CDR2 (germline): SEHNR, FQNEAQ (reference sequence). Here immunoSEQ multiplex PCR was the method, and the copy in TCRdb shows in-frame clones only, minus some. This sample has 55,000 to 85,000 clones, with roughly 88% found just once. Autoimmune disease history or systemic immunosuppression was exclusionary. Sequencing used CD4+ or CD8+ T cells sorted from blood, obtained in a trial of the OX40 agonist ivuxolimab. The TCR originated in an adult with an advanced solid tumor such as melanoma, head and neck, liver or kidney cancer. The chain employs TRBV7-9 and TRBJ1-1; D remains ambiguous. The DNA of the CDR3 is TGTGCCAGCAGTGAATACCTCCTAGCAGGTTTCTTT. Encoded protein: CASSEYLLAGFF.